This passage covers 28 T cell receptor beta chains from one sample sequenced in a study of cytomegalovirus exposure and HLA in healthy donors. The PCR was carried out with 60 Vbeta primers and 13 Jbeta primers. Generated by immunoSEQ multiplex PCR, the TCRdb table keeps only in-frame clones and is missing some. This table has around 170,000 clones, around 80% appearing once. The sequencing input was PBMCs. These receptors were collected from a woman in her forties or fifties in good health and CMV-seronegative.

This chain connects TRBV25-1 to TRBJ1-2; D not resolved. Germline CDR1 and CDR2: MGHDK and SYGVNS. Trimming removed 3 bases from V and 4 bases from J, with 12 bases in between. The CDR3 contains 14 residues. CDR3 nucleotide sequence: TGTGCCAGCAGTGATCCCGAGCGGGGCTATGGCTACACCTTC. This gives the protein CASSDPERGYGYTF.

This clone was observed a few times. The same CDR3 arises from other DNA sequences in this sample as well. The chain uses TRBV5-1 and TRBJ2-5; a weak D match, TRBD1 (5 bases). V was trimmed by 1 base and J by 4 bases, leaving 8 bases between them. From germline, CDR1 is SGHRS and CDR2 YFSETQ. The CDR3 consists of 13 residues. The CDR3 reads CASSLQGRETQYF. In DNA form, the CDR3 reads TGCGCCAGCAGCTTGCAGGGTCGAGAGACCCAGTACTTC.

This chain connects TRBV4-3 to TRBJ1-4; D may be TRBD1 (5 bases). The CDR3 spans 16 residues. Germline CDR1 reads LGHNA; CDR2 reads YSLEER. Trimming took 4 bases from V and 2 from J, leaving 14 bases between them. Written as DNA, the CDR3 is TGCGCCAGCAGCCCTGTAAGGGGCTACACTAATGAAAAACTGTTTTTT. Translation gives CASSPVRGYTNEKLFF.

The chain is built from TRBV9 and TRBJ2-3, with 7 positions matching TRBD2. V lost 0 bases to trimming and J lost 1 base; unmatched junction nucleotides: 5. The CDR3 covers 16 residues. Germline CDR1 SGDLS, CDR2 YYNGEE. The DNA of the CDR3 is TGTGCCAGCAGCGTAGGCGGACTAGGAGGCACAGATACGCAGTATTTT. It codes for CASSVGGLGGTDTQYF.

This clone was seen a few times. The gene calls are TRBV5-1 and TRBJ2-1; 12 nucleotides line up with TRBD2. Germline V gives CDR1 SGHRS, CDR2 YFSETQ. Trimming removed 4 bases from V and 6 bases from J; junction bases left unmatched: 8. This CDR3 is built from 16 residues. CDR3 coding DNA: TGCGCCAGCAGCCCGATGCTAGCGGGGGGGCCCAATGAGCAGTTCTTC. Its protein is CASSPMLAGGPNEQFF. The variable domain in full, completed from reference TRBV5-1 and TRBJ2-1, reads KAGVTQTPRYLIKTRGQQVTLSCSPISGHRSVSWYQQTPGQGLQFLFEYFSETQRNKGNFPGRFSGRQFSNSRSEMNVSTLELGDSALYLCASSPMLAGGPNEQFFGPGTRLTVL.

This clone was counted a single time. The junction does not match germline at one end; this may be a read error. The J gene is TRBJ2-6, the V gene TRBV19, with D perhaps matching TRBD2 (6 bases). Germline loops: CDR1 LNHDA, CDR2 SQIVND (reference sequence). CDR3 length: 17 amino acids. The CDR3 DNA is TGTGCCAGTAATGGGGTAGCGGAAAGCTCTGGGGCCAACGGCCTGACTTTC. This codes for CASNGVAESSGANGLTF.

As to this clone: Other nucleotide sequences in the sample specify the same CDR3. The chain uses TRBV30 and TRBJ2-7, with D possibly matching TRBD2 (6 bases). This CDR3 has 14 residues. Germline V gene data show CDR1 as GTSNPN and CDR2 as SVGIG (reference sequence). V was pared by 0 bases and J by 4 bases, with 13 bases between. The CDR3 loop is CAWSVGVGGYEQYF. The CDR3, as DNA: TGTGCCTGGAGTGTAGGCGTCGGGGGATACGAGCAGTACTTC.

The V call is TRBV5-6, the J call TRBJ1-2; D is possibly TRBD1 (6 bases). Germline V gives CDR1 SGHDT, CDR2 YYEEEE. V was pared by 3 bases and J by 8 bases, with 17 bases between. CDR3 length: 14 residues. The chain's CDR3 is CASSSLRTVGGYTF. The DNA for the CDR3 is TGTGCCAGCAGCTCCCTGCGGACAGTAGGCGGCTACACCTTC.

This clone came up once. The chain combines TRBV18 with TRBJ2-7; perhaps TRBD1 as D (6 bases). Trimming took off 1 base at V and 1 base at J, with 14 bases between the two ends. The CDR3 is 16 residues long. Germline V gene lookup returns CDR1 KGHSH and CDR2 LQKENI. CDR3 region: CASSPLETTGSYEQYF. The CDR3 region has the DNA TGTGCCAGCTCACCACTGGAAACGACAGGATCCTACGAGCAGTACTTC.

The genes are TRBV7-9 and TRBJ1-1, with a tentative D call TRBD1 (5 bases). Between the trimmed V and J ends, which lost 4 bases and 7 bases, there was a span of 10 bases. The CDR3 is 12 amino acids. Germline V gene data show CDR1 as SEHNR and CDR2 as FQNEAQ (reference sequence). The CDR3 loop reads CASSWGEHEAFF. CDR3 nucleotide sequence: TGTGCCAGCAGCTGGGGCGAACATGAAGCTTTCTTT. The full variable domain, in which reference TRBV7-9 and TRBJ1-1 provide the parts outside the CDR3, is DTGVSQNPRHKITKRGQNVTFRCDPISEHNRLYWYRQTLGQGPEFLTYFQNEAQLEKSRLLSDRFSAERPKGSFSTLEIQRTEQGDSAMYLCASSWGEHEAFFGQGTRLTVV.

The table lists this clone with a count of one. The chain uses TRBV30 and TRBJ1-2; TRBD1 matches 9 bases. Germline assignment: CDR1 GTSNPN and CDR2 SVGIG (reference sequence). The CDR3 is 16 amino acids. With V trimmed by 4 bases and J by 2 bases, 11 bases remained unmatched. The DNA for the CDR3 is TGTGCCTGGATTAAGTGGGGGACAGGGCCAAACTATGGCTACACCTTC. It translates to CAWIKWGTGPNYGYTF.

This rearrangement joins TRBV2 to TRBJ1-2; a possible D gene is TRBD1 (6 bases). Germline lookup yields CDR1 SNHLY and CDR2 FYNNEI. This CDR3 is built from 12 residues. V dropped 7 bases and J dropped 4 bases, with 10 bases sitting between them. The CDR3 is CASKTGPYGYTF. The CDR3 DNA follows: TGTGCCAGCAAAACAGGGCCCTATGGCTACACCTTC.

The genes are TRBV7-2 and TRBJ1-3; unclear D gene. With 7 bases removed from V and 0 bases from J, the gap between germline ends came to 10 bases. Germline V lookup: CDR1 SGHTA, CDR2 FQGNSA. This CDR3 spans 14 amino acids. CDR3 sequence (DNA): TGTGCCAGCAAATACCCGGGCTCTGGAAACACCATATATTTT. Its translation: CASKYPGSGNTIYF.

V usage is TRBV11-3 and J usage is TRBJ2-7, with 7 bases identical to TRBD2. This CDR3 spans 17 amino acids. Germline CDR1 SGHNT, CDR2 YENEEA. V lost 2 bases to trimming and J lost 5 bases; unmatched junction nucleotides: 15. CDR3 DNA sequence: TGTGCCAGCAGCTTAAGTGTCTCGGGCGGGGGTTACGACGAGCAGTACTTC. This sequence encodes CASSLSVSGGGYDEQYF.

The chain couples TRBV2 to TRBJ1-2, with D unresolved. The CDR3 is made up of 12 amino acids. Germline CDR1 and CDR2: SNHLY and FYNNEI. Trimming left V 3 bases short and J 8 bases short, with 10 bases between. The CDR3 region is CASSETPGGYTF. The CDR3 DNA is TGTGCCAGCAGTGAGACACCGGGGGGCTACACCTTC. Supplemented by reference TRBV2 and TRBJ1-2, the full variable domain reads EPEVTQTPSHQVTQMGQEVILRCVPISNHLYFYWYRQILGQKVEFLVSFYNNEISEKSEIFDDQFSVERPDGSNFTLKIRSTKLEDSAMYFCASSETPGGYTFGSGTRLTVV.

The CDR3 DNA reads as TGTGCCAGCAGCCAAGCGGGCGGGAGGGCATACTTC. Encoded protein: CASSQAGGRAYF. This rearrangement joins TRBV4-2 to TRBJ2-7; 9 bases match TRBD2. The CDR3 contains 12 residues. Germline V CDR1 and CDR2: LGHNA, YNFKEQ. V dropped 1 base and J dropped 13; count of bases not matched to a gene: 5.

This chain connects TRBV15 to TRBJ2-5, with TRBD2 matching over 7 bases. After removal of 5 bases from V and 1 base from J, the junction contained 4 bases not matched to a gene. Germline V CDR1 and CDR2: LNHNV, YYDKDF (reference sequence). The CDR3 length is 14 residues. The CDR3 loop reads CATSGRTSQETQYF. The CDR3 nucleotides are TGTGCCACCAGCGGAAGGACTAGCCAAGAGACCCAGTACTTC.

The J gene is TRBJ2-7, the V gene TRBV6-1; tentatively, D is TRBD2 (6 bases). This CDR3 region has 14 residues. Germline V lookup: CDR1 MNHNS, CDR2 SASEGT. Deletions cut 6 bases from V and 0 bases from J, with 12 bases between. The CDR3 spells CASRDYQSSYEQYF. In DNA form, the CDR3 reads TGTGCCAGCAGGGACTACCAGAGCTCCTACGAGCAGTACTTC.

The V gene is TRBV14, the J gene TRBJ2-3; 8 bases fit TRBD1. J gave up 12 bases and V 4 bases, and 6 bases lay outside the gene matches. This CDR3 has 12 amino acids. The germline CDR1 and CDR2 sequences are SGHDN and FVKESK. CDR3 sequence reads: CASSPSGTGQYF. The CDR3, as DNA: TGTGCCAGCAGCCCTTCCGGGACAGGACAGTATTTT.

V gene TRBV9 combines with J gene TRBJ2-7; 8 bases agree with TRBD1. The CDR3 is 14 residues long. V gave up 3 bases and J gave up 3 bases; unmatched junction bases: 5. The germline V gene encodes CDR1 SGDLS and CDR2 YYNGEE. CDR3 protein: CASSARGQGYEQYF. The CDR3 nucleotides are TGTGCCAGCAGCGCCCGAGGACAGGGCTACGAGCAGTACTTC.

The V and J genes are TRBV11-3 and TRBJ2-5; 11 bases fit TRBD1. TRBJ2-7 matches the DNA end more closely, so the J call is doubtful. This CDR3 contains 14 residues. CDR1 and CDR2 from the germline V gene are SGHNT and YENEEA. CDR3 residues: CASSLGQGASEQYF. DNA of the CDR3: TGTGCCAGCAGCCTTGGACAGGGGGCGTCCGAGCAGTACTTC.

The chain recombines TRBV9 with TRBJ2-5; 9 nucleotides align to TRBD1. The CDR3 consists of 15 residues. Germline values: CDR1 SGDLS, CDR2 YYNGEE. The J segment lost 5 bases and the V segment lost 0 bases, leaving 5 bases of the junction unmatched. The CDR3 DNA sequence: TGTGCCAGCAGCGTAGACAGGGGGCGAGGGGAGACCCAGTACTTC. It codes for CASSVDRGRGETQYF.

The chain recombines TRBV5-1 with TRBJ2-5, with 10 bases that match TRBD2. Germline V gene sequence: CDR1 SGHRS, CDR2 YFSETQ. The trim removed 2 bases at V and 2 bases at J, leaving 9 bases unmatched. This CDR3 has 17 residues. Here the CDR3 DNA reads TGCGCCAGCAGCTTTTCCTTGGCTAGCGGGGGACAAGAGACCCAGTACTTC. Translating it yields CASSFSLASGGQETQYF. Using reference TRBV5-1 and TRBJ2-5 for the parts outside the CDR3, the full variable domain is KAGVTQTPRYLIKTRGQQVTLSCSPISGHRSVSWYQQTPGQGLQFLFEYFSETQRNKGNFPGRFSGRQFSNSRSEMNVSTLELGDSALYLCASSFSLASGGQETQYFGPGTRLLVL.

The chain couples TRBV13 to TRBJ2-5, with unresolved D. The CDR3 is 15 amino acids. The V gene lost 2 bases and the J gene lost 5 bases, with 15 bases spanning the gap. Germline V gene lookup returns CDR1 PRHDT and CDR2 FYEKMQ (reference sequence). The CDR3 nucleotides are TGTGCCAGCAGCTTAAATGCGGTCGGAGTGGAGACCCAGTACTTC. Its translation: CASSLNAVGVETQYF.

V gene TRBV10-1 combines with J gene TRBJ2-3; 14 bases are a match to TRBD2. The CDR3 runs to 16 residues. V lost 5 bases, J lost 5 bases, and 6 bases stayed unmatched. Germline-derived CDR1 and CDR2 are WNHNN and SYGVQD (reference sequence). The CDR3 is CASSQGLAGGQDTQYF. The CDR3 region has the DNA TGCGCCAGCAGTCAAGGACTAGCGGGAGGTCAAGATACGCAGTATTTT.

V and J are TRBV9 and TRBJ2-3; 9 bases align to TRBD1. CDR1 is SGDLS and CDR2 is YYNGEE in the germline V gene. The CDR3 runs 18 residues. Trimming removed 1 base from V and 2 bases from J; junction bases left unmatched: 11. CDR3 sequence reads: CASSVNPKDRGNTDTQYF. The CDR3 nucleotides are TGTGCCAGCAGCGTAAATCCGAAAGACAGGGGGAACACAGATACGCAGTATTTT.

The chain combines TRBV4-3 with TRBJ1-1, with 7 positions matching TRBD1. The CDR3 has 13 amino acids. CDR1 LGHNA and CDR2 YSLEER come from the germline V gene. With 3 bases clipped from V and 5 bases from J, the junction kept 3 bases outside the gene matches. CDR3 amino acids: CASSHTGVTEAFF. CDR3 nucleotide sequence: TGCGCCAGCAGCCACACAGGGGTTACTGAAGCTTTCTTT.

The chain uses TRBV25-1 and TRBJ2-5; D not resolved. The V gene's germline CDR1 is MGHDK and CDR2 SYGVNS. The CDR3 covers 14 residues. Trimming removed 6 bases from V and 5 bases from J, with 16 bases in between. The CDR3 DNA sequence: TGTGCCAGCAGAGGAGAGTTAGCTAGGGAGACCCAGTACTTC. Residues: CASRGELARETQYF.